This record concerns one T cell receptor (beta chain) sequence. This sample stems from a study of blood T cell repertoires in COVID-19. Across the study: Researchers got acute and convalescent COVID-19 samples from the United States, Italy and Spain. T cells, B-cell-depleted T cells, or PBMCs provided the cDNA or gDNA that served as material.

Germline V CDR1 and CDR2: SNHLY, FYNNEI. Trimming at V came to 7 bases and at J to 5 bases, leaving 9 bases not matched to a gene. CDR3 length equals 16 residues. Per the authors' pipeline: It was from reference gene primer amplification that nucleated cell counts were estimated. Sequencing used immunoSEQ multiplex PCR; TCRdb keeps in-frame clones, though not all of them. That table supplies the V and J calls and clone size; D and trimming were determined from the DNA. The sample lists about 230,000 clones; roughly 82% were seen once. The receptor was derived from a man between 40 and 49 years old who had recovered from COVID-19. This chain links TRBV2 with TRBJ2-2, with 11 bases aligning to TRBD2. The sequenced sample was peripheral blood. The CDR3 sequence is CASNPLAGGGTGELFF. The CDR3 nucleotides are TGTGCCAGCAACCCGCTAGCGGGAGGAGGTACCGGGGAGCTGTTTTTT. The entire variable domain, with the rest obtained from reference TRBV2 and TRBJ2-2, is as follows: EPEVTQTPSHQVTQMGQEVILRCVPISNHLYFYWYRQILGQKVEFLVSFYNNEISEKSEIFDDQFSVERPDGSNFTLKIRSTKLEDSAMYFCASNPLAGGGTGELFFGEGSRLTVL.